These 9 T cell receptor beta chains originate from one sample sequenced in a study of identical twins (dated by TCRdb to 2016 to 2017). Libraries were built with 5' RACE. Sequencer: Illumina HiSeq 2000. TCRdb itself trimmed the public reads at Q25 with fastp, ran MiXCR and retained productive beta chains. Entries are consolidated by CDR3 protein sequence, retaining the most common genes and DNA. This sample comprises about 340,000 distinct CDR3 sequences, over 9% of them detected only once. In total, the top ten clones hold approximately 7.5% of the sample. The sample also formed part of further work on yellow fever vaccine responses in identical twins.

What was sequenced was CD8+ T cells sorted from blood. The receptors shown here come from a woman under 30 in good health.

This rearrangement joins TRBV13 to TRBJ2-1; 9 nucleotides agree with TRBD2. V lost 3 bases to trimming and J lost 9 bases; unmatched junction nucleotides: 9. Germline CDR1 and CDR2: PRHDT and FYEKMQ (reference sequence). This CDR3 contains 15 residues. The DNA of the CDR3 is TGTGCCAGCAGCTTTGCTCTAGCGGGATCCAGTGAGCAGTTCTTC. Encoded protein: CASSFALAGSSEQFF.

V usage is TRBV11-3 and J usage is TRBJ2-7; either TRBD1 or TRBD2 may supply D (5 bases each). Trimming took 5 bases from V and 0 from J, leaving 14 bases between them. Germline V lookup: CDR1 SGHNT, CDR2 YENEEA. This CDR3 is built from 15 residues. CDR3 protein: CASSHRGAGSYEQYF. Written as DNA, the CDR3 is TGTGCCAGCAGCCACCGGGGCGCGGGCTCCTACGAGCAGTACTTC.

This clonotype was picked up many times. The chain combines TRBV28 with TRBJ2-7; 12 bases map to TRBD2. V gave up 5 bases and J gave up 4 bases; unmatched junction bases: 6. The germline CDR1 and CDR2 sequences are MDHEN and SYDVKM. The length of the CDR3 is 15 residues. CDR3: CASSPTSGSWYEQYF. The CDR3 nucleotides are TGTGCCAGCAGTCCGACTAGCGGGAGTTGGTACGAGCAGTACTTC.

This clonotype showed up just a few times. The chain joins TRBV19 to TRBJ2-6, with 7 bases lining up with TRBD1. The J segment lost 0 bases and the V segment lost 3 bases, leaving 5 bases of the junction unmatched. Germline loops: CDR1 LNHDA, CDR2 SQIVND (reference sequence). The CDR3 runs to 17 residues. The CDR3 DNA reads TGTGCCAGTAGTATCGGGACAGAGTTCTCTGGGGCCAACGTCCTGACTTTC. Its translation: CASSIGTEFSGANVLTF. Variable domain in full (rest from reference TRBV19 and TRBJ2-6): DGGITQSPKYLFRKEGQNVTLSCEQNLNHDAMYWYRQDPGQGLRLIYYSQIVNDFQKGDIAEGYSVSREKKESFPLTVTSAQKNPTAFYLCASSIGTEFSGANVLTFGAGSRLTVL.

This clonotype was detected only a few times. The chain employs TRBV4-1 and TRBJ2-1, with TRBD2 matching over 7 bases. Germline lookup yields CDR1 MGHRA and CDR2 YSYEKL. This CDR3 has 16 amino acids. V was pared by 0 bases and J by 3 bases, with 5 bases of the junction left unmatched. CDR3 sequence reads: CASSQDRLADYNEQFF. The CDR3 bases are TGCGCCAGCAGCCAAGATCGGCTAGCGGACTACAATGAGCAGTTCTTC.

CDR3 protein: CASSPTRTNPYGYTF. The CDR3 coding sequence is TGTGCCAGCAGTCCTACCCGGACAAACCCCTATGGCTACACCTTC. J is TRBJ1-2 and V is TRBV27; TRBD1 is a possible D gene (5 bases). This CDR3 has 15 amino acids. In germline, CDR1 is MNHEY, CDR2 SMNVEV (reference sequence). V dropped 5 bases and J dropped 4 bases, with 17 bases sitting between them.

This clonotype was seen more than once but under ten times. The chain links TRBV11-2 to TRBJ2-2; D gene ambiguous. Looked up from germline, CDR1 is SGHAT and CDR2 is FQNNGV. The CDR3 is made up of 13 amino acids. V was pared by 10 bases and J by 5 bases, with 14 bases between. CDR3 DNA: TGTGCCACCGACCCAATAAGAACCGGGGAGCTGTTTTTT. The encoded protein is CATDPIRTGELFF.

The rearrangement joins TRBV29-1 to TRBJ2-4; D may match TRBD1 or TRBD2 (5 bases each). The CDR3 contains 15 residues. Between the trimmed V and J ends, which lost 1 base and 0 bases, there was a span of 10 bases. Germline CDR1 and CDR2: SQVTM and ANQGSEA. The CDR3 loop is CSVEGDQGAKNIQYF. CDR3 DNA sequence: TGCAGCGTTGAAGGGGACCAAGGAGCCAAAAACATTCAGTACTTC. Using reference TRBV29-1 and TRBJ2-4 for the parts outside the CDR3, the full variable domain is SAVISQKPSRDICQRGTSLTIQCQVDSQVTMMFWYRQQPGQSLTLIATANQGSEATYESGFVIDKFPISRPNLTFSTLTVSNMSPEDSSIYLCSVEGDQGAKNIQYFGAGTRLSVL.

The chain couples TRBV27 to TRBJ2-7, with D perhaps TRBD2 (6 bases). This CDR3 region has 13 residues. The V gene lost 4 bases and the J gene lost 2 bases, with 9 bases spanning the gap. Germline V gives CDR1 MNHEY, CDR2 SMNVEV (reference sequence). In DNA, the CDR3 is TGTGCCAGCAGTTGGGGGGACGCCTACGAGCAGTACTTC. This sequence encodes CASSWGDAYEQYF.